The 26 T cell receptor beta chains given below trace back to one sample, sequenced in a study of cytomegalovirus exposure and HLA in healthy donors. PCR used 60 Vbeta primers and 13 Jbeta primers. TCRdb's table, derived via immunoSEQ multiplex PCR, lists solely in-frame clones and lacks some. The sample lists around 190,000 clones; about 80% were seen once. Sequenced input: PBMCs. The receptor set was obtained from a woman in her 30s in good health and CMV-seropositive.

The genes are TRBV10-3 and TRBJ2-1; possible D gene TRBD2, 5 bases. The CDR3 totals 14 residues. Germline CDR1 reads ENHRY; CDR2 reads SYGVKD. V was clipped by 5 bases and J by 1 base, with 9 bases between them. CDR3 sequence: CAISSGLSYNEQFF. Here the CDR3 DNA reads TGTGCCATCAGTTCAGGACTTTCCTACAATGAGCAGTTCTTC.

This clone was observed a handful of times. V and J are TRBV19 and TRBJ2-7; D may be TRBD1 (6 bases). The CDR3 is 15 residues long. Trimming removed 4 bases at V and 3 bases at J, with 16 bases between. Germline values: CDR1 LNHDA, CDR2 SQIVND (reference sequence). CDR3 region: CASSTGGTNNYEQYF. For the CDR3, the DNA is TGTGCCAGTAGTACAGGTGGGACAAACAACTACGAGCAGTACTTC. Filled out from reference TRBV19 and TRBJ2-7, the complete variable domain reads DGGITQSPKYLFRKEGQNVTLSCEQNLNHDAMYWYRQDPGQGLRLIYYSQIVNDFQKGDIAEGYSVSREKKESFPLTVTSAQKNPTAFYLCASSTGGTNNYEQYFGPGTRLTVT.

This chain links TRBV6-1 with TRBJ2-5, with TRBD1 matching 7 bases. The CDR3 totals 13 residues. V shed 7 bases, J shed 5 bases, and the junction held 7 bases outside the gene matches. Germline CDR1 MNHNS, CDR2 SASEGT. As DNA, the CDR3 is TGTGCCAGCACCCGACAGGGCAGCGAGACCCAGTACTTC. It translates to CASTRQGSETQYF.

The sample holds a few counts of this clone. This chain joins TRBV5-5 and TRBJ2-7, with D maybe TRBD1 (6 bases). This CDR3 has 14 residues. The germline CDR1 and CDR2 sequences are SGHKS and YYEKEE (reference sequence). The ends were cut back, 4 bases at V and 3 bases at J, with 14 bases in the middle. The CDR3 DNA sequence: TGTGCCAGCAGCCCTATCACAGGGAACTACGAGCAGTACTTC. Protein product: CASSPITGNYEQYF.

V gene TRBV4-1 combines with J gene TRBJ2-5; D is perhaps TRBD2 (6 bases). Germline V gene sequence: CDR1 MGHRA, CDR2 YSYEKL. The CDR3 is 16 amino acids. V gave up 3 bases and J gave up 3 bases, with 17 bases separating them. The CDR3 DNA follows: TGCGCCAGCAGCCACCTAGAACTAGCCGCCGAAGAGACCCAGTACTTC. Protein sequence: CASSHLELAAEETQYF.

The chain is built from TRBV7-8 and TRBJ2-5, with 10 bases lining up with TRBD1. Germline V gene sequence: CDR1 SGHVS, CDR2 FQNEAQ. V was pared by 6 bases and J by 6 bases, with 4 bases of the junction left unmatched. The CDR3 contains 13 residues. For the CDR3, the DNA is TGTGCCAGCAGTTGGACAGGGGGGCAGACCCAGTACTTC. Protein product: CASSWTGGQTQYF. The whole variable domain, remainder taken from reference TRBV7-8 and TRBJ2-5, is GAGVSQSPRYKVAKRGQDVALRCDPISGHVSLFWYQQALGQGPEFLTYFQNEAQLDKSGLPSDRFFAERPEGSVSTLKIQRTQQEDSAVYLCASSWTGGQTQYFGPGTRLLVL.

The chain joins TRBV11-3 to TRBJ1-3; weak D call: TRBD1 (5 bases). From germline, CDR1 is SGHNT and CDR2 YENEEA. CDR3 length: 16 amino acids. V was cut by 2 bases and J by 0 bases, with 11 bases left in between. CDR3 in DNA: TGTGCCAGCAGCTTATGGGGCGCTGACTCTGGAAACACCATATATTTT. Its protein product is CASSLWGADSGNTIYF.

The chain employs TRBV19 and TRBJ2-7; D not resolved. Germline CDR1 and CDR2: LNHDA and SQIVND (reference sequence). Trimming took off 1 base at V and 0 bases at J, with 7 bases between the two ends. The length of the CDR3 is 14 residues. For the CDR3, the DNA is TGTGCCAGTAGTATAGCTAGGAACTCCTACGAGCAGTACTTC. It encodes CASSIARNSYEQYF.

This chain links TRBV5-6 with TRBJ1-2, with TRBD1 identical over 7 bases. CDR3 length equals 16 residues. Trimming removed 2 bases from V and 2 bases from J; junction bases left unmatched: 9. CDR1 SGHDT and CDR2 YYEEEE come from the germline V gene. The CDR3 sequence: CASSLFDRAGNYGYTF. The CDR3 DNA reads as TGTGCCAGCAGCTTATTTGACAGGGCAGGGAACTATGGCTACACCTTC.

The gene calls are TRBV9 and TRBJ2-1; 8 bases map to TRBD1. The germline V gene has CDR1 SGDLS and CDR2 YYNGEE. This CDR3 spans 17 amino acids. The junction had 8 bases not matched to a gene; V was cut back by 2 bases and J by 1 base. The CDR3 here is CASSVSGTGHSYNEQFF. The CDR3 nucleotides are TGTGCCAGCAGCGTTTCCGGGACAGGACATTCCTACAATGAGCAGTTCTTC.

The chain links TRBV6-5 to TRBJ2-7; D gene ambiguous. This CDR3 comprises 15 residues. Germline lookup yields CDR1 MNHEY and CDR2 SVGAGI. Trimming removed 1 base at V and 0 bases at J, with 10 bases between. In nucleotides, the CDR3 is TGTGCCAGCAGTTACTACTCGGGTTTCTCCTACGAGCAGTACTTC. Its protein product is CASSYYSGFSYEQYF.

This chain connects TRBV29-1 to TRBJ1-2; 12 bases agree with TRBD1. The CDR3 has 14 amino acids. The germline gives CDR1 SQVTM, CDR2 ANQGSEA. V was clipped by 6 bases and J by 4 bases; unmatched bases: 6. The CDR3 DNA reads TGCAGCGTCCCGGGACAGGGGGCTGTCTATGGCTACACCTTC. As protein: CSVPGQGAVYGYTF.

The gene calls are TRBV11-2 and TRBJ2-7; D uncertain. The V end lost 2 bases, the J end lost 0 bases, and 8 bases lay between the germline ends. Germline V lookup: CDR1 SGHAT, CDR2 FQNNGV. The CDR3 sequence is 14 residues long. The CDR3 sequence: CASSLIQSSYEQYF. In DNA, the CDR3 is TGTGCCAGCAGCTTAATACAGAGCTCCTACGAGCAGTACTTC.

V gene TRBV4-2 combines with J gene TRBJ2-7, with 11 bases fitting TRBD2. J lost 4 bases, V lost 3 bases, and 8 bases had no gene match. CDR1 LGHNA and CDR2 YNFKEQ come from the germline V gene. The CDR3 consists of 16 residues. The CDR3 here is CASSQDLAGGHYEQYF. The CDR3 DNA sequence: TGTGCCAGCAGCCAGGACTTAGCGGGAGGGCATTACGAGCAGTACTTC.

The V gene is TRBV6-1, the J gene TRBJ1-5; TRBD1 might be the D (5 bases). The V gene lost 4 bases and the J gene lost 4 bases, with 14 bases spanning the gap. The germline V gene has CDR1 MNHNS and CDR2 SASEGT. The CDR3 runs 15 residues. DNA of the CDR3: TGTGCCAGCAGTGTTGGGGGGGACCTTAATCAGCCCCAGCATTTT. Its protein is CASSVGGDLNQPQHF.

This clone has a handful of counts. The chain is built from TRBV15 and TRBJ1-5; TRBD1 might be the D (6 bases). Germline CDR1 reads LNHNV; CDR2 reads YYDKDF (reference sequence). The CDR3 is 16 amino acids. V was clipped by 3 bases and J by 0 bases, with 12 bases between them. CDR3 in amino acids: CATSRDRVYSNQPQHF. For the CDR3, the DNA is TGTGCCACCAGCAGGGACAGAGTGTATAGCAATCAGCCCCAGCATTTT.

The CDR3 DNA sequence: TGTGCCTGGAGTGTTGCAGGGGGGGAGACCCAGTACTTC. Amino acid sequence: CAWSVAGGETQYF. The V call is TRBV30, the J call TRBJ2-5; possibly TRBD1 for D (7 bases). Trimming pared 0 bases from V and 5 bases from J, leaving 10 bases between. The CDR3 is 13 amino acids. In germline, CDR1 is GTSNPN, CDR2 SVGIG (reference sequence).

This clone was counted once. The sample holds other DNA sequences that translate to the same CDR3. V and J are TRBV5-1 and TRBJ2-5; D is undetermined. CDR3 length: 11 amino acids. V lost 4 bases to trimming and J lost 1 base, with 2 bases between them. Germline V gene data show CDR1 as SGHRS and CDR2 as YFSETQ. Here the CDR3 DNA reads TGCGCCAGCAGCCTCCAAGAGACCCAGTACTTC. Encoded protein: CASSLQETQYF. Full variable domain (rest looked up from reference TRBV5-1 and TRBJ2-5): KAGVTQTPRYLIKTRGQQVTLSCSPISGHRSVSWYQQTPGQGLQFLFEYFSETQRNKGNFPGRFSGRQFSNSRSEMNVSTLELGDSALYLCASSLQETQYFGPGTRLLVL.

The chain carries TRBV10-3 and TRBJ2-3; 8 bases are shared with TRBD1. The CDR3 runs to 13 residues. J lost 6 bases, V lost 5 bases, and 4 bases had no gene match. Germline CDR1 reads ENHRY; CDR2 reads SYGVKD. For the CDR3, the DNA is TGTGCCATCAGTCCAGGGGGCGAGGATACGCAGTATTTT. This sequence encodes CAISPGGEDTQYF.

V gene TRBV6-4 combines with J gene TRBJ2-2, with D maybe TRBD1 (6 bases). Trimming stripped 0 bases from V and 7 bases from J, with 9 bases between. Germline V CDR1 and CDR2: MRHNA, SNTAGT. The CDR3 consists of 14 residues. The CDR3 sequence: CASSDSQGSGELFF. CDR3 DNA sequence: TGTGCCAGCAGTGACTCACAGGGAAGCGGGGAGCTGTTTTTT.

This clone has a single count. This rearrangement joins TRBV7-2 to TRBJ2-2; D uncertain. V lost 2 bases and J 6 bases, leaving 13 bases between the germline ends. Germline V lookup: CDR1 SGHTA, CDR2 FQGNSA. This CDR3 is built from 15 residues. The CDR3 loop reads CASSLRDTLAGELFF. CDR3 bases: TGTGCCAGCAGCTTACGAGATACTTTGGCCGGGGAGCTGTTTTTT.

This clone is a singleton in its sample. This rearrangement joins TRBV15 to TRBJ2-2, with TRBD2 matching over 9 bases. The CDR3 is 15 amino acids. Germline values: CDR1 LNHNV, CDR2 YYDKDF (reference sequence). J lost 4 bases, V lost 1 base, and 1 base had no gene match. The CDR3 protein is CATSRGRGGTGELFF. CDR3 bases: TGTGCCACCAGCAGAGGGCGGGGGGGCACCGGGGAGCTGTTTTTT.

The chain is built from TRBV7-6 and TRBJ2-7; D is possibly TRBD1 (7 bases). The CDR3 has 15 residues. CDR1 is SGHVS and CDR2 is FNYEAQ in the germline V gene. The V end was cut by 1 base, the J end by 1 base, with 11 bases between. The CDR3: CASSLDQGGSYEQYF. CDR3 coding DNA: TGTGCCAGCAGCTTAGATCAGGGGGGTTCCTACGAGCAGTACTTC.

This chain connects TRBV5-5 to TRBJ1-1, with 8 bases matching TRBD1. The J segment lost 1 base and the V segment lost 1 base, leaving 6 bases of the junction unmatched. The CDR3 loop spans 16 amino acids. Germline lookup yields CDR1 SGHKS and CDR2 YYEKEE (reference sequence). Here the CDR3 reads CASSLIPDRANTEAFF. The DNA for the CDR3 is TGTGCCAGCAGCTTGATCCCGGACAGGGCGAACACTGAAGCTTTCTTT. Full variable domain (missing parts from reference TRBV5-5 and TRBJ1-1): DAGVTQSPTHLIKTRGQQVTLRCSPISGHKSVSWYQQVLGQGPQFIFQYYEKEERGRGNFPDRFSARQFPNYSSELNVNALLLGDSALYLCASSLIPDRANTEAFFGQGTRLTVV.

V and J are TRBV6-1 and TRBJ1-5; D might be TRBD1 (5 bases). Germline V gene lookup returns CDR1 MNHNS and CDR2 SASEGT. CDR3 length: 14 residues. Trimming cost V 7 bases and J 7 bases, with 17 bases left between them. CDR3 bases: TGTGCCAGCAACCTTAATTTCGACAGCCAGCCCCAGCATTTT. Residues: CASNLNFDSQPQHF.

The J gene is TRBJ2-1, the V gene TRBV30, with 9 nucleotides matching TRBD2. This CDR3 is 14 amino acids long. Trimming at V came to 4 bases and at J to 6 bases, leaving 7 bases not matched to a gene. CDR1 is GTSNPN, CDR2 SVGIG, per germline (reference sequence). This CDR3 reads CAWTLAGSSNEQFF. For the CDR3, the DNA is TGTGCCTGGACTCTAGCGGGGTCCAGCAATGAGCAGTTCTTC. The entire variable domain, with the rest obtained from reference TRBV30 and TRBJ2-1, is as follows: SQTIHQWPATLVQPVGSPLSLECTVEGTSNPNLYWYRQAAGRGLQLLFYSVGIGQISSEVPQNLSASRPQDRQFILSSKKLLLSDSGFYLCAWTLAGSSNEQFFGPGTRLTVL.